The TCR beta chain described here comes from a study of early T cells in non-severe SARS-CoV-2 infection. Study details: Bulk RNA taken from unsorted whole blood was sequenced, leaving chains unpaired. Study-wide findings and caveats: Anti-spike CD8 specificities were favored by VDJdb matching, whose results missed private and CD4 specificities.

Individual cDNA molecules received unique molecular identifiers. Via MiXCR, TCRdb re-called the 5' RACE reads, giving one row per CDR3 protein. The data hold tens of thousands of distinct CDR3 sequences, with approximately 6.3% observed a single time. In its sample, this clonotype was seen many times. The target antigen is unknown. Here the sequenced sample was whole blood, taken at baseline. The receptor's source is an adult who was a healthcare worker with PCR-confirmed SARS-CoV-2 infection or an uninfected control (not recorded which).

CDR3 DNA sequence: TGCAGCGTTGAACCACGCACAGGGATAGATGGCTACACCTTC. Its protein is CSVEPRTGIDGYTF. This chain uses TRBV29-1 with TRBJ1-2, with D tentatively TRBD1 (6 bases). The V end lost 2 bases, the J end lost 6 bases, and 16 bases lay between the germline ends. The CDR3 consists of 14 residues. CDR1 is SQVTM, CDR2 ANQGSEA, per germline.